This T cell receptor beta chain was sequenced for a study of blood T cell repertoires in COVID-19. Here immunoSEQ multiplex PCR was the method, and the copy in TCRdb shows in-frame clones only, minus some. This sample has fewer than 300,000 clones, with approximately 91% found just once. The germline gives CDR1 SGHRS, CDR2 YFSETQ. The CDR3 consists of 14 residues. With 0 bases removed from V and 5 bases from J, the gap between germline ends came to 11 bases. The sample holds a few counts of this clone. The source is a woman in her forties with acute COVID-19. Sequencing was performed on PBMCs or T cells enriched from blood (not recorded which). The chain carries TRBV5-1 and TRBJ2-5, with D possibly TRBD2 on 5 matching bases. The CDR3 DNA reads as TGCGCCAGCAGCTTGGCCGGGAAGCAGGAGACCCAGTACTTC. It translates to CASSLAGKQETQYF.